This TCR beta chain was retrieved from a study of blood T cell repertoires in COVID-19. Study-wide context: The United States, Italy and Spain were the sources of the acute and convalescent COVID-19 samples. Sources were T cells, B-cell-depleted T cells, or PBMCs; the material itself was cDNA or gDNA.

The CDR3 extends over 13 amino acids. V dropped 1 base and J dropped 7 bases, with 7 bases sitting between them. Germline-derived CDR1 and CDR2 are LGHNA and YSLEER. As handled by the study authors: Reference gene primer amplification in the assay estimated nucleated cell counts. TCRdb's table, derived via immunoSEQ multiplex PCR, lists solely in-frame clones and lacks some. V and J calls plus clone size are reproduced from that table; the DNA served to infer D and trimming. Here the sample spans 70,000 to 80,000 clones, 85% to 90% being singletons. This clonotype originated in an elderly woman with active or convalescent COVID-19. Sequencing was performed on peripheral blood. The chain combines TRBV4-3 with TRBJ1-4; D not certain. The CDR3 nucleotides read TGCGCCAGCAGCCAAGCTCTAGGTGAAAAACTGTTTTTT. Encoded protein: CASSQALGEKLFF.